Given below is one T cell receptor beta chain in context. Its matching antigen is unknown. Germline CDR1 reads LGHNA; CDR2 reads YNFKEQ. V lost 0 bases and J lost 4, with 17 bases in between. The CDR3 has 17 residues. Assay used: immunoSEQ multiplex PCR; TCRdb lists only in-frame clones, some missing. Seen here are about 56,000 clones, about four fifths observed once, and the top ten hold roughly 0.4%. The sort gate was single viable CD3+CD4+CD8-CD45RO+ cells for memory CD4+ T cells. This entry is derived from a study of memory CD4+ T cells and cytomegalovirus serostatus. Findings and caveats of the study: Of 150 to 200 reported CMV TCRbeta sequences, about 67 were found in memory CD4+ repertoires.

This clonotype was obtained from an adult in good health and CMV-seronegative. This chain links TRBV4-2 with TRBJ2-3, with D possibly called TRBD1 or TRBD2 (6 bases each). The source material was memory CD4+ T cells from blood. CDR3 loop: CASSQDRRGKRADTQYF. CDR3 nucleotides: TGTGCCAGCAGCCAAGACAGGAGGGGGAAGCGGGCAGATACGCAGTATTTT.